These 15 T cell receptor beta chains originate from one sample sequenced in a study of cytomegalovirus exposure and HLA in healthy donors. Use of 60 Vbeta and 13 Jbeta primers characterized the PCR. Generated by immunoSEQ multiplex PCR, the TCRdb table keeps only in-frame clones and is missing some. The sample's table shows approximately 110,000 clones. Material for sequencing was PBMCs. Every receptor here comes from a man aged 40-55 years in good health and CMV-seronegative.

The genes are TRBV27 and TRBJ2-4, with D unresolved. V was cut by 4 bases and J by 0 bases, with 10 bases left in between. Per germline, CDR1 MNHEY and CDR2 SMNVEV (reference sequence). This CDR3 contains 15 residues. CDR3 sequence reads: CASSSHSLAKNIQYF. The DNA of the CDR3 is TGTGCCAGCAGTTCCCACAGCTTAGCCAAAAACATTCAGTACTTC.

The chain is built from TRBV7-6 and TRBJ1-2; TRBD1 might be the D (5 bases). The V and J ends lost 5 bases and 8 bases respectively, with 21 bases between them. CDR1 and CDR2 from the germline V gene are SGHVS and FNYEAQ. This CDR3 contains 15 residues. The DNA of the CDR3 is TGTGCCAGCAGCCCGGAGGGTCGAGGGACGAGCGGCTACACCTTC. Its protein is CASSPEGRGTSGYTF. The full variable domain, rest sourced from reference TRBV7-6 and TRBJ1-2, is GAGVSQSPRYKVTKRGQDVALRCDPISGHVSLYWYRQALGQGPEFLTYFNYEAQQDKSGLPNDRFSAERPEGSISTLTIQRTEQRDSAMYRCASSPEGRGTSGYTFGSGTRLTVV.

The CDR3 is CASTVAGTGELFF. DNA of the CDR3: TGCGCCAGCACGGTAGCGGGAACCGGGGAGCTGTTTTTT. This chain uses TRBV10-1 with TRBJ2-2; 8 positions agree with TRBD2. CDR1 and CDR2 (germline): WNHNN, SYGVQD (reference sequence). The CDR3 is 13 amino acids. Trimming removed 7 bases from V and 5 bases from J; junction bases left unmatched: 3.

In regard to this clone: The same CDR3 also results from other DNA sequences found in this sample. The chain links TRBV5-4 to TRBJ1-2, with a weak D call TRBD1 (5 bases). The CDR3 runs to 15 residues. Trimming shortened V by 2 bases and J by 1 base, and 12 bases separated the two germline ends. Germline values: CDR1 SGHNT, CDR2 YYREEE (reference sequence). DNA of the CDR3: TGTGCCAGCAGCTTTGGTGGGCAGGGTAACTATGGCTACACCTTC. It encodes CASSFGGQGNYGYTF. The full variable domain, in which reference TRBV5-4 and TRBJ1-2 provide the parts outside the CDR3, is ETGVTQSPTHLIKTRGQQVTLRCSSQSGHNTVSWYQQALGQGPQFIFQYYREEENGRGNFPPRFSGLQFPNYSSELNVNALELDDSALYLCASSFGGQGNYGYTFGSGTRLTVV.

This chain connects TRBV11-2 to TRBJ1-2, with 8 bases identical to TRBD1. With 5 bases clipped from V and 8 bases from J, the junction kept 10 bases outside the gene matches. The germline V gene encodes CDR1 SGHAT and CDR2 FQNNGV. CDR3 size: 14 residues. The CDR3 loop reads CASSLAGQAGGYTF. CDR3 nucleotides: TGTGCCAGCAGCCTCGCGGGACAGGCCGGGGGCTACACCTTC.

The chain employs TRBV5-4 and TRBJ2-1; the match to TRBD2 covers 9 bases. Germline V gene data show CDR1 as SGHNT and CDR2 as YYREEE (reference sequence). The CDR3 has 15 residues. Losses at the gene ends were 4 bases for V and 6 bases for J; bases not matched to a gene: 8. The CDR3 DNA sequence: TGTGCCAGCAGCCCAGCGGGGGGACCCCGCAATGAGCAGTTCTTC. Its translation: CASSPAGGPRNEQFF.

DNA of the CDR3: TGTGCCAGCAGCCGAGGGACAGGCCCGGCCGGGGAGCTGTTTTTT. Translated, it gives CASSRGTGPAGELFF. The chain is built from TRBV6-5 and TRBJ2-2; the match to TRBD1 covers 8 bases. CDR1 and CDR2 from the germline V gene are MNHEY and SVGAGI. Unmatched junction bases numbered 9, after V lost 6 bases and J lost 6 bases. The CDR3 totals 15 residues.

The chain links TRBV30 to TRBJ2-1; TRBD2 matches at 13 bases. Per germline, CDR1 GTSNPN and CDR2 SVGIG (reference sequence). CDR3 length: 15 residues. V shed 2 bases, J shed 5 bases, and the junction held 3 bases outside the gene matches. CDR3 DNA sequence: TGTGCCTGGAGTTCCGGGACTAGCGGGAACAATGAGCAGTTCTTC. Translated, it gives CAWSSGTSGNNEQFF. Full variable domain (rest looked up from reference TRBV30 and TRBJ2-1): SQTIHQWPATLVQPVGSPLSLECTVEGTSNPNLYWYRQAAGRGLQLLFYSVGIGQISSEVPQNLSASRPQDRQFILSSKKLLLSDSGFYLCAWSSGTSGNNEQFFGPGTRLTVL.

The rearrangement links TRBV5-1 to TRBJ2-3; 8 positions match TRBD1. The CDR3 is 14 amino acids. V shed 5 bases, J shed 4 bases, and the junction held 6 bases outside the gene matches. Germline V lookup: CDR1 SGHRS, CDR2 YFSETQ. The CDR3 coding sequence is TGCGCCAGCAGTCTGGACAGGGCCTCAGATACGCAGTATTTT. This translates into CASSLDRASDTQYF.

This sequence joins TRBV30 and TRBJ1-5, with TRBD1 identical over 8 bases. The germline V gene has CDR1 GTSNPN and CDR2 SVGIG (reference sequence). J gave up 5 bases and V 2 bases, and 14 bases lay outside the gene matches. The CDR3 covers 17 residues. The CDR3 sequence is CAWSYLYADRGDQPQHF. CDR3 in DNA: TGTGCCTGGAGTTACCTATACGCCGACAGGGGAGATCAGCCCCAGCATTTT.

The chain combines TRBV6-1 with TRBJ2-1, with 8 bases matching TRBD1. The ends lost 5 bases at V and 2 bases at J; junction bases unmatched: 5. This CDR3 contains 15 residues. Germline values: CDR1 MNHNS, CDR2 SASEGT. The CDR3 region has the DNA TGTGCCAGCAGTACGGGACAGGCCGCCTACAATGAGCAGTTCTTC. This translates into CASSTGQAAYNEQFF.

The rearrangement links TRBV7-9 to TRBJ1-5, with TRBD1 matching 9 bases. CDR1 and CDR2 from the germline V gene are SEHNR and FQNEAQ (reference sequence). The CDR3 consists of 15 residues. J gave up 3 bases and V 4 bases, and 4 bases lay outside the gene matches. CDR3 DNA sequence: TGTGCCAGCAGCTCGGGACAGGGACTCAATCAGCCCCAGCATTTT. It is translated as CASSSGQGLNQPQHF.

This chain links TRBV11-2 with TRBJ2-2; TRBD1 might be the D (5 bases). This CDR3 is 16 amino acids long. Germline CDR1 is SGHAT and CDR2 is FQNNGV. With 5 bases removed from V and 7 bases from J, the gap between germline ends came to 20 bases. The CDR3 DNA sequence: TGTGCCAGCAGCCCCCTCGAAGGGGCAACGGGCGGGGAGCTGTTTTTT. It is translated as CASSPLEGATGGELFF.

This chain uses TRBV12-5 with TRBJ2-2, with 10 bases matching TRBD1. V lost 6 bases to trimming and J lost 1 base; unmatched junction nucleotides: 5. This CDR3 is 16 amino acids long. The V gene's germline CDR1 is LGHNT and CDR2 FRNRAP. CDR3 sequence: CASGTGGFRNTGELFF. The DNA for the CDR3 is TGTGCTAGTGGGACAGGGGGCTTTAGGAACACCGGGGAGCTGTTTTTT.

This chain links TRBV15 with TRBJ2-7, with 10 bases lining up with TRBD2. The CDR3 totals 16 residues. The V segment lost 1 base and the J segment 2 bases; nucleotides outside the gene matches: 5. From germline, CDR1 is LNHNV and CDR2 YYDKDF (reference sequence). The CDR3 is CATSRGTSGDTYEQYF. CDR3 nucleotide sequence: TGTGCCACCAGCAGAGGAACTAGCGGGGATACCTACGAGCAGTACTTC.